A single TCR beta chain is shown here with its context. This record belongs to a study of PD-L1 blockade in urothelial cancer. Time point defined: pretreatment peripheral blood. Using immunoSEQ multiplex PCR, the repertoire was profiled, and TCRdb retains in-frame clones only, with some absent. The repertoire holds tens of thousands of clones, with about 85% as singletons. This CDR3 has 14 residues. Germline lookup yields CDR1 SGDLS and CDR2 YYNGEE. The V end was cut by 0 bases, the J end by 8 bases, with 14 bases between. This clonotype originated in a man older than 75 with urothelial cancer. This specimen consisted of PBMCs, obtained around atezolizumab (anti-PD-L1) treatment. This chain uses TRBV9 with TRBJ1-2; D may be TRBD1 (5 bases). CDR3 protein: CASSVDQGDGGYTF. In nucleotides, the CDR3 is TGTGCCAGCAGCGTAGATCAGGGTGACGGGGGCTACACCTTC.